Reported below is one T cell receptor beta chain. What it binds is unknown. Germline assignment: CDR1 SGDLS and CDR2 YYNGEE. V gave up 7 bases and J gave up 1 base, with 11 bases separating them. The CDR3 has 14 amino acids. This table comes from immunoSEQ multiplex PCR, and its TCRdb copy is limited to in-frame clones, with some not included. Among about 320,000 clones listed, 80% to 90% were seen once. The data were taken from a study of shared clonotypes between healthy human individuals. Whole-study context: Researchers assigned three CD4 naive, three CD4 memory, two CD8 naive and one CD8 memory plate to each donor. The study's findings and limits: Enrolling few donors narrowed the genetic and exposure-history diversity that was represented. Clonotypes shared by all four sorted-subset donors had higher generation probabilities than non-shared clonotypes.

This TCR was recovered from a man aged 18 to 29 in good health. The V gene is TRBV9, the J gene TRBJ2-2, with D possibly being TRBD1 or TRBD2 (5 bases each). The sample taken for sequencing was memory CD8+ T cells sorted from blood. Subset here: CD45RO+ cells pooled with CCR7-negative TemRA cells. This CDR3 reads CASSGTLNTGELFF. As DNA, the CDR3 is TGTGCCAGCTCCGGGACGTTGAACACCGGGGAGCTGTTTTTT.